There are a few counts of the clone carrying this T cell receptor beta chain. Some clones are missing from TCRdb's copy, which holds only in-frame ones; the method was immunoSEQ multiplex PCR. The sample yields over 200,000 clones, 70% to 90% seen once. The data were obtained in a study of blood T cell repertoires in COVID-19. The CDR3 loop spans 15 amino acids. The germline V gene encodes CDR1 GTSNPN and CDR2 SVGIG (reference sequence). Deletions cut 0 bases from V and 0 bases from J, with 11 bases between. The rearrangement links TRBV30 to TRBJ1-1; a weak D match, TRBD1 (5 bases). The sample taken for sequencing was PBMCs or T cells enriched from blood (not recorded which). The TCR comes from a man aged 18 to 30 who had recovered from COVID-19. The CDR3 sequence: CAWSVTWGMNTEAFF. CDR3 bases: TGTGCCTGGAGTGTAACTTGGGGCATGAACACTGAAGCTTTCTTT. The full variable domain, with the rest looked up from reference TRBV30 and TRBJ1-1, is SQTIHQWPATLVQPVGSPLSLECTVEGTSNPNLYWYRQAAGRGLQLLFYSVGIGQISSEVPQNLSASRPQDRQFILSSKKLLLSDSGFYLCAWSVTWGMNTEAFFGQGTRLTVV.